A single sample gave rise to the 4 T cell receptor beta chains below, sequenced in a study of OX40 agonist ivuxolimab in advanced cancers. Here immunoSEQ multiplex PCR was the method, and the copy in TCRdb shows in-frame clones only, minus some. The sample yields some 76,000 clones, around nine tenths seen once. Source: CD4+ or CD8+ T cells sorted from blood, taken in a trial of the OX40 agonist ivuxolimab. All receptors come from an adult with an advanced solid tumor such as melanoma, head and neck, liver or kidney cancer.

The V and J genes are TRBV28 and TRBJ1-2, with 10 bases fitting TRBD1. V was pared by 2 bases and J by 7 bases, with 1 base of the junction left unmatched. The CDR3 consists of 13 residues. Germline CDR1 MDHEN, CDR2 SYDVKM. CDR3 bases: TGTGCCAGCAGTTTAGACAGGGGGCTTGGCTACACCTTC. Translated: CASSLDRGLGYTF.

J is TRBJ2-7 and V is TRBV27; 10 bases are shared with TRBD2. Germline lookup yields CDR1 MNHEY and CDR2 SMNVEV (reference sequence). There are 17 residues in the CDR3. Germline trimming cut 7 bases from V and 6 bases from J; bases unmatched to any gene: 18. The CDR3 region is CASTPQGLAGEGSEQYF. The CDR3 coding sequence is TGTGCCAGCACCCCCCAGGGGCTAGCGGGAGAAGGGAGCGAGCAGTACTTC.

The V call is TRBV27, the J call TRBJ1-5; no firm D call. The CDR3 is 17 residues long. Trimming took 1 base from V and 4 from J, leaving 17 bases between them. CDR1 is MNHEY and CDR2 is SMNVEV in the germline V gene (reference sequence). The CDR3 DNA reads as TGTGCCAGCAGTTTATGGGCGGGTTTGGGAGGAAATCAGCCCCAGCATTTT. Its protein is CASSLWAGLGGNQPQHF.

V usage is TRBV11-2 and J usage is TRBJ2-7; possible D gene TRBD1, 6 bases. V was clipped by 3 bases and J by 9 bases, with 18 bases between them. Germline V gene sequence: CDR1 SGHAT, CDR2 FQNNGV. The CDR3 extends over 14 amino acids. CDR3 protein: CASSLGPGTTAQYF. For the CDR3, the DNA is TGTGCCAGCAGCTTGGGTCCCGGGACAACTGCGCAGTACTTC.